What follows is one T cell receptor beta chain and its context. The junction and the germline gene differ at one end; a read error may be behind it. CDR1 and CDR2 from the germline V gene are SGHDT and YYEEEE. The CDR3 length is 13 residues. This sample was taken from a study of blood T cell repertoires in COVID-19. Study-level background: Italy, Spain and the United States were the sources of the convalescent and acute COVID-19 samples.

In the study's own analysis: Estimation of nucleated cell counts relied on the amplification of reference gene primers. Some clones are missing from TCRdb's copy, which holds only in-frame ones; the method was immunoSEQ multiplex PCR. That table furnishes V, J and clone size, whereas the DNA furnished D and trimming. The table includes approximately 150,000 clones, around 83% detected once. The TCR comes from a human donor with acute or convalescent COVID-19. The donor label of this sample is uncertain. The chain uses TRBV5-6 and TRBJ1-2; TRBD1 aligns across 8 bases. Sequenced input: peripheral blood. DNA for the CDR3: TGTGCCAGCACCTTGGGCAGGGGGCATGGCTACACCTTC. Amino acids: CASTLGRGHGYTF.